This entry describes one T cell receptor beta chain. The CDR3 covers 17 residues. V lost 4 bases, J lost 0 bases, and 10 bases stayed unmatched. Germline loops: CDR1 LGHDT, CDR2 YNNKEL (reference sequence). The data stem from a study of blood T cell repertoires in COVID-19. For the study at large: Both acute and convalescent COVID-19 samples were obtained from the United States, Italy and Spain.

Clones were read by immunoSEQ multiplex PCR, and TCRdb kept only the in-frame ones, dropping some. The sample has some 300,000 clones, more than 75% seen once; the top ten hold around 4.6%. Individuals aged roughly 18 to 95 years were recruited from roughly 22 US areas. Before being deemed recovered, Cohort 3 donors had two negative PCRs, clearance, or symptom resolution. The rearrangement uses TRBV3-1 (or the pseudogene TRBV3-2) and TRBJ2-3; 7 nucleotides align to TRBD2. The sequenced material came from PBMCs or T cells enriched from blood (not recorded which). The TCR originated in a man aged 25 to 45 who had recovered from COVID-19. For the CDR3, the DNA is TGTGCCAGCAGCCCCCCCGGACTAGAAAAGAGCACAGATACGCAGTATTTT. This codes for CASSPPGLEKSTDTQYF.